These T cell receptor beta chains were read from a single sample in a study of blood T cell repertoires in COVID-19. The protocol was immunoSEQ multiplex PCR, while the TCRdb copy is restricted to in-frame clones and leaves out a portion. The sample contains about 170,000 clones, around 84% of which appear only once. The material sequenced was peripheral blood. These receptors all stem from a human donor with acute or convalescent COVID-19. The donor label of this sample is uncertain. The CDR3 runs from the conserved cysteine through the conserved F or W. A D gene is named only where the DNA matches it firmly. Expanded clones get a size class; other rows say once, few or many, or leave the size out.

j_gene | d_gene | len | v_gene | abundance | CDR3aa | CDR3nt
TRBJ2-7 | . | 13 | TRBV5-1 | . | CASSFDSMYEQYF | TGCGCCAGCAGCTTCGACTCAATGTACGAGCAGTACTTC
TRBJ1-1 | . | 14 | TRBV5-6 | . | CASSLGPTGTEAFF | TGTGCCAGCAGCTTGGGACCTACAGGGACTGAAGCTTTCTTT
TRBJ2-1 | . | 15 | TRBV3-1/TRBV3-2 | . | CASSLPGGHTNEQFF | TGTGCCAGCAGCCTCCCAGGGGGGCACACCAATGAGCAGTTCTTC
TRBJ2-1 | . | 14 | TRBV7-8 | . | CASSPYYGDNEQFF | TGTGCCAGCAGCCCATACTACGGGGATAATGAGCAGTTCTTC
TRBJ2-1 | . | 15 | TRBV16 | . | CASSEGLGQYNEQFF | TGTGCCAGCAGCGAAGGGCTCGGACAGTACAATGAGCAGTTCTTC
TRBJ2-3 | . | 15 | TRBV15 | . | CATALEGQITDTQYF | TGTGCCACCGCGCTGGAGGGCCAGATCACAGATACGCAGTATTTT
TRBJ1-6 | . | 14 | TRBV5-8 | few | CASSLRQGNSPLHF | TGTGCCAGCAGCTTGAGGCAGGGAAATTCACCCCTCCACTTT
TRBJ1-2 | . | 12 | TRBV21-1 | . | CASSKAGRGYTF | TGTGCCAGCAGCAAAGCGGGGCGCGGCTACACCTTC
TRBJ1-1 | TRBD1 | 14 | TRBV28 | . | CASIKGQANTEAFF | TGTGCCAGCATTAAAGGACAGGCAAACACTGAAGCTTTCTTT
TRBJ1-2 | . | 14 | TRBV3-1/TRBV3-2 | . | CASSLQAGNYGYTF | TGTGCCAGCAGCCTCCAGGCGGGTAACTATGGCTACACCTTC
TRBJ1-2 | . | 11 | TRBV25-1 | . | CASSAQGGYTF | TGTGCCAGCAGTGCCCAGGGTGGCTACACCTTC
TRBJ1-2 | . | 13 | TRBV5-8 | . | CASSFLEVEGYTF | TGTGCCAGCAGCTTCTTGGAGGTGGAGGGCTACACCTTC
TRBJ2-1 | . | 15 | TRBV30 | . | CAWFGGSSSYNEQFF | TGTGCCTGGTTCGGGGGATCTAGCTCCTACAATGAGCAGTTCTTC
TRBJ1-1 | TRBD1 | 15 | TRBV28 | . | CASSLGDRLNTEAFF | TGTGCCAGCAGTCTAGGGGACAGACTGAACACTGAAGCTTTCTTT
TRBJ1-2 | . | 14 | TRBV18 | . | CASSPPGTLYGYTF | TGTGCCAGCTCACCACCTGGGACACTCTATGGCTACACCTTC
TRBJ1-2 | TRBD1 | 14 | TRBV6-5 | . | CASMSQGGSYGYTF | TGTGCCAGCATGTCCCAGGGGGGTTCTTATGGCTACACCTTC
TRBJ1-1 | TRBD1 | 17 | TRBV15 | once | CATSRDRDSLLNTEAFF | TGTGCCACCAGCAGAGATCGGGACAGTCTATTGAACACTGAAGCTTTCTTT
TRBJ1-1 | . | 13 | TRBV4-1 | . | CASSRAMATEAFF | TGCGCCAGCAGCCGGGCCATGGCCACTGAAGCTTTCTTT
TRBJ1-5 | . | 14 | TRBV7-8 | . | CASGGGISNQPQHF | TGTGCCAGCGGGGGGGGTATAAGCAATCAGCCCCAGCATTTT
TRBJ2-3 | . | 15 | TRBV2 | once | CASSNRIPGADTQYF | TGTGCCAGCAGCAATCGGATTCCCGGGGCAGATACGCAGTATTTT
TRBJ1-2 | TRBD1 | 16 | TRBV5-1 | . | CASSFYGTASSYGYTF | TGCGCCAGCAGCTTTTACGGGACAGCCTCTTCCTATGGCTACACCTTC
TRBJ1-2 | . | 18 | TRBV19 | . | CASSILPTGGRVGYGYTF | TGTGCCAGTAGTATATTACCGACGGGGGGCCGAGTAGGCTATGGCTACACCTTC
TRBJ1-6 | . | 14 | TRBV19 | . | CASSPRGNNSPLHF | TGTGCCAGTAGTCCCAGGGGAAATAATTCACCCCTCCACTTT
TRBJ2-3 | . | 14 | TRBV10-3 | . | CAIGSASRGDTQYF | TGTGCCATCGGCAGCGCTAGTCGTGGAGATACGCAGTATTTT
TRBJ2-7 | TRBD1 | 13 | TRBV29-1 | once | CSGGQGTPYEQYF | TGCAGCGGGGGACAGGGGACTCCCTACGAGCAGTACTTC
TRBJ2-7 | . | 15 | TRBV7-6 | once | CASSFGHTGGYEQYF | TGTGCCAGCAGCTTCGGACATACTGGAGGGTACGAGCAGTACTTC
TRBJ2-1 | . | 17 | TRBV9 | . | CASSSGTGTPAGNEQFF | TGTGCCAGCAGCTCGGGCACCGGGACACCTGCTGGCAATGAGCAGTTCTTC
TRBJ2-2 | TRBD1 | 17 | TRBV4-3 | . | CASSQDPLDRGNGELFF | TGCGCCAGCAGCCAAGATCCCCTGGACAGGGGTAACGGGGAGCTGTTTTTT
TRBJ1-4 | TRBD1 | 14 | TRBV7-9 | once | CASSYGQGAEKLFF | TGTGCCAGCAGTTACGGACAGGGGGCGGAAAAACTGTTTTTT
TRBJ1-5 | TRBD1 | 15 | TRBV10-3 | . | CAISESGTDNQPQHF | TGTGCCATCAGTGAGTCAGGGACAGACAATCAGCCCCAGCATTTT
TRBJ2-1 | TRBD2 | 17 | TRBV7-3 | . | CASSLASSGGASYEQFF | TGTGCCAGCAGCTTAGCGTCTAGCGGGGGGGCTAGCTATGAGCAGTTCTTC
TRBJ1-1 | TRBD1 | 17 | TRBV2 | . | CASSEGQGRGMNTEAFF | TGTGCCAGCAGTGAGGGACAGGGGAGGGGAATGAACACTGAAGCTTTCTTT
TRBJ2-7 | . | 15 | TRBV15 | . | CATSRHQGISYEQYF | TGTGCCACCAGCAGACACCAGGGAATCTCCTACGAGCAGTACTTC
TRBJ1-3 | . | 14 | TRBV5-1 | . | CASSLWSGASTIYF | TGCGCCAGCAGCTTGTGGTCAGGGGCGAGCACCATATATTTT
TRBJ1-1 | TRBD1 | 17 | TRBV12-5 | . | CASGLGQGVNRNTEAFF | TGTGCTAGTGGGCTCGGACAGGGGGTAAATAGGAACACTGAAGCTTTCTTT
TRBJ1-2 | TRBD1 | 14 | TRBV28 | . | CATSGDRARYGYTF | TGTGCCACCTCGGGGGACAGGGCGCGCTATGGCTACACCTTC
TRBJ1-5 | TRBD1 | 14 | TRBV30 | . | CAWRTGIGNQPQHF | TGTGCCTGGAGGACAGGGATTGGCAATCAGCCCCAGCATTTT
TRBJ2-7 | . | 14 | TRBV6-6 | . | CASSYGAATDEQYF | TGTGCCAGCAGTTACGGGGCAGCGACCGACGAGCAGTACTTC
TRBJ1-1 | . | 14 | TRBV6-5 | . | CASSSGIYVAEAFF | TGTGCCAGCAGTTCAGGGATCTACGTCGCTGAAGCTTTCTTT
TRBJ2-2 | TRBD1 | 14 | TRBV6-4 | . | CASSTDRVAGELFF | TGTGCCAGCAGTACGGACAGGGTAGCCGGGGAGCTGTTTTTT
TRBJ1-4 | . | 13 | TRBV3-1/TRBV3-2 | . | CASSQASGRKLFF | TGTGCCAGCAGCCAAGCATCGGGTAGAAAACTGTTTTTT
TRBJ2-3 | TRBD1 | 17 | TRBV27 | . | CASSSSRDSHSTDTQYF | TGTGCCAGCAGTTCCAGTAGGGACAGTCATAGCACAGATACGCAGTATTTT
TRBJ1-6 | . | 14 | TRBV2 | . | CASSAEGVNSPLHF | TGTGCCAGCAGTGCTGAGGGTGTGAATTCACCCCTCCACTTT
TRBJ1-3 | . | 14 | TRBV6-5 | . | CAIQRGSSGNTIYF | TGTGCCATCCAAAGGGGGAGCTCTGGAAACACCATATATTTT
TRBJ1-5 | . | 14 | TRBV18 | . | CASSPGGGNQPQHF | TGTGCCAGCTCACCAGGGGGGGGCAATCAGCCCCAGCATTTT
TRBJ1-4 | . | 15 | TRBV3-1/TRBV3-2 | . | CASSLWTEEDEKLFF | TGTGCCAGCAGCCTCTGGACTGAGGAGGATGAAAAACTGTTTTTT
TRBJ2-5 | . | 13 | TRBV28 | . | CASSFRGYETQYF | TGTGCCAGCAGTTTTCGGGGGTATGAGACCCAGTACTTC
TRBJ1-1 | TRBD1 | 14 | TRBV19 | few | CASSDRGLYTEAFF | TGTGCCAGTTCCGACAGGGGGTTATACACTGAAGCTTTCTTT
TRBJ2-7 | TRBD1 | 15 | TRBV19 | once | CASSIGTGSSYEQYF | TGTGCCAGTAGTATAGGGACAGGCAGCTCCTACGAGCAGTACTTC
TRBJ2-2 | TRBD1 | 15 | TRBV7-9 | . | CASSEGQRNTGELFF | TGTGCCAGCAGCGAGGGACAGAGGAACACCGGGGAGCTGTTTTTT
TRBJ2-2 | . | 15 | TRBV7-9 | once | CASSLSTLNTGELFF | TGTGCCAGCAGCTTAAGTACTCTTAACACCGGGGAGCTGTTTTTT
TRBJ1-2 | . | 16 | TRBV11-2 | . | CASSFDPGQPNYGYTF | TGTGCCAGCAGCTTTGATCCAGGGCAACCTAACTATGGCTACACCTTC
TRBJ2-2 | TRBD1 | 17 | TRBV13 | . | CASSPDRGRVPSGELFF | TGTGCCAGCAGCCCCGACAGGGGGCGGGTGCCGAGCGGGGAGCTGTTTTTT
TRBJ1-1 | . | 14 | TRBV7-9 | . | CASSLGQENTEAFF | TGTGCCAGCAGCTTAGGACAGGAGAACACTGAAGCTTTCTTT
TRBJ1-2 | TRBD1 | 13 | TRBV12-3/TRBV12-4 | . | CASSNDRAYGYTF | TGTGCCAGCAGCAACGACAGGGCCTATGGCTACACCTTC
TRBJ1-6 | . | 15 | TRBV6-6 | . | CASSYSAGYNSPLHF | TGTGCCAGCAGTTACTCAGCAGGTTATAATTCACCCCTCCACTTT
TRBJ1-1 | TRBD1 | 15 | TRBV5-5 | few | CASSHGGGWDTEAFF | TGTGCCAGCAGCCATGGAGGGGGCTGGGACACTGAAGCTTTCTTT
TRBJ1-4 | . | 15 | TRBV7-9 | . | CASSAYSGDNEKLFF | TGTGCCAGCAGCGCGTACAGCGGAGATAATGAAAAACTGTTTTTT